Listed here are 16 T cell receptor beta chains from one sample, sequenced in a study of human T cells and chemical hapten exposure. TCRdb fed the RACE reads into MiXCR, producing one record per CDR3 protein. The sample lists around 340,000 distinct CDR3 sequences, around 7% occurring once. Noted time point: patch test 1, 2 weeks after DPC sensitization. Regarding treatment: therapeutic diphenylcyclopropenone sensitization with weekly scalp DPC. The sequences come from whole blood, collected in connection with sensitization to the hapten diphenylcyclopropenone (DPC). All receptors derive from a woman between 18 and 29 years old with alopecia areata. Some clones in this sample may be carry-over from other donors' samples.

In its sample, this clonotype was seen a few times. The gene calls are TRBV7-8 and TRBJ2-1; 13 nucleotides match TRBD2. Germline V lookup: CDR1 SGHVS, CDR2 FQNEAQ. CDR3 size: 17 residues. V shed 1 base and J 7 bases; nucleotides not matched to a gene: 7. The CDR3: CASSLVLAGGLWNEQFF. Written as DNA, the CDR3 is TGTGCCAGCAGCTTAGTACTAGCGGGGGGGCTGTGGAATGAGCAGTTCTTC.

This clonotype was counted ten times or more. This chain joins TRBV20-1 and TRBJ2-3, with D unresolved. V was cut by 1 base and J by 3 bases, with 5 bases left in between. The germline V gene encodes CDR1 DFQATT and CDR2 SNEGSKA (reference sequence). The CDR3 length is 12 residues. The CDR3 sequence is CSARVETDTQYF. As DNA, the CDR3 is TGCAGTGCTAGAGTGGAGACAGATACGCAGTATTTT.

J is TRBJ1-4 and V is TRBV7-8; tentatively, D is TRBD1 (5 bases). The CDR3 loop spans 15 amino acids. CDR1 and CDR2 from the germline V gene are SGHVS and FQNEAQ. V was pared by 2 bases and J by 6 bases, with 13 bases between. The CDR3 protein is CASSLTGTADEKLFF. CDR3 sequence (DNA): TGTGCCAGCAGCTTAACCGGGACGGCGGATGAAAAACTGTTTTTT. Using reference TRBV7-8 and TRBJ1-4 for the parts outside the CDR3, the full variable domain is GAGVSQSPRYKVAKRGQDVALRCDPISGHVSLFWYQQALGQGPEFLTYFQNEAQLDKSGLPSDRFFAERPEGSVSTLKIQRTQQEDSAVYLCASSLTGTADEKLFFGSGTQLSVL.

The J gene is TRBJ1-1, the V gene TRBV7-9, with D perhaps TRBD1 (5 bases). CDR3 length: 16 residues. Per germline, CDR1 SEHNR and CDR2 FQNEAQ (reference sequence). V shed 2 bases and J shed 4 bases, with 17 bases lying between them. CDR3 sequence: CASSLSPWGVVTEAFF. CDR3 in DNA: TGTGCCAGCAGCTTAAGTCCATGGGGGGTCGTCACTGAAGCTTTCTTT.

This clonotype was detected many times. V is TRBV28 and J is TRBJ1-2, with TRBD1 matching over 10 bases. Per the germline V gene, CDR1 is MDHEN and CDR2 is SYDVKM. The CDR3 length is 15 residues. With V trimmed by 5 bases and J by 7 bases, 10 bases remained unmatched. The CDR3 nucleotides are TGTGCCAGCAGTCTGACAGGGGGCGTATTCTCTGGCTACACCTTC. This codes for CASSLTGGVFSGYTF.

The chain links TRBV11-3 to TRBJ1-1; 10 bases align to TRBD1. The CDR3 is 14 amino acids. From germline, CDR1 is SGHNT and CDR2 YENEEA. V trimming: 5 bases; J trimming: 5 bases; junction bases outside the gene matches: 5. The CDR3 region has the DNA TGTGCCAGCAGCAGACAGGGGGCGGAGACTGAAGCTTTCTTT. It yields the protein CASSRQGAETEAFF.

The V call is TRBV28, the J call TRBJ1-5, with 8 bases that match TRBD1. Trimming removed 7 bases from V and 1 base from J; junction bases left unmatched: 9. This CDR3 contains 16 residues. CDR1 is MDHEN, CDR2 SYDVKM, per germline. CDR3 sequence reads: CASTSPTGGSNQPQHF. CDR3 nucleotide sequence: TGTGCCAGCACCAGCCCCACAGGGGGAAGCAATCAGCCCCAGCATTTT.

This clonotype was seen ten or more times. The rearrangement links TRBV28 to TRBJ2-7, with D maybe TRBD2 (5 bases). The CDR3 has 13 amino acids. Germline V gene sequence: CDR1 MDHEN, CDR2 SYDVKM. Between the trimmed V and J ends, which lost 4 bases and 3 bases, there was a span of 10 bases. The CDR3 protein is CASSSGLDYEQYF. CDR3 bases: TGTGCCAGCAGTTCCGGACTCGACTACGAGCAGTACTTC. Together with reference TRBV28 and TRBJ2-7, the CDR3 gives the full variable domain: DVKVTQSSRYLVKRTGEKVFLECVQDMDHENMFWYRQDPGLGLRLIYFSYDVKMKEKGDIPEGYSVSREKKERFSLILESASTNQTSMYLCASSSGLDYEQYFGPGTRLTVT.

At least ten counts were recorded for this clonotype. The rearrangement joins TRBV2 to TRBJ2-3, with 8 bases identical to TRBD2. Germline CDR1 is SNHLY and CDR2 is FYNNEI. The CDR3 is 13 amino acids. V shed 7 bases, J shed 0 bases, and the junction held 0 bases outside the gene matches. CDR3 in amino acids: CASKRGSTDTQYF. CDR3 nucleotide sequence: TGTGCCAGCAAGCGGGGGAGCACAGATACGCAGTATTTT.

Only a few counts were recorded for this clonotype. The rearrangement links TRBV11-2 to TRBJ2-3, with 12 positions matching TRBD2. V dropped 1 base and J dropped 6; count of bases not matched to a gene: 8. The CDR3 totals 17 residues. CDR1 is SGHAT, CDR2 FQNNGV, per germline. DNA for the CDR3: TGTGCCAGCAGCTTAGCTGGACTAGCGGGGAGCTCGGATACGCAGTATTTT. Translation gives CASSLAGLAGSSDTQYF.

This clonotype showed up just a few times. This chain joins TRBV29-1 and TRBJ2-5; the match to TRBD2 covers 10 bases. The V and J ends lost 4 bases and 2 bases, in that order; junction bases with no gene match: 10. Looked up from germline, CDR1 is SQVTM and CDR2 is ANQGSEA. This CDR3 is built from 16 residues. The CDR3 DNA follows: TGCAGCGTTGTGGTATTTTGGACTAGCGGTCAAGAGACCCAGTACTTC. Translating it yields CSVVVFWTSGQETQYF.

This chain uses TRBV9 with TRBJ2-3, with TRBD2 as a possible D gene (6 bases). CDR1 and CDR2 (germline): SGDLS, YYNGEE. The CDR3 has 15 amino acids. V was trimmed by 0 bases and J by 2 bases, leaving 10 bases between them. The CDR3 spells CASSVELATTDTQYF. The CDR3 coding sequence is TGTGCCAGCAGCGTAGAACTAGCAACCACAGATACGCAGTATTTT.

The genes are TRBV18 and TRBJ1-5, with D maybe TRBD1 (5 bases). V lost 3 bases and J 6 bases, leaving 15 bases between the germline ends. CDR1 is KGHSH and CDR2 is LQKENI in the germline V gene. This CDR3 has 15 amino acids. The CDR3, as DNA: TGTGCCAGCTCACCGACGGGTTACGGGGGTCAGCCCCAGCATTTT. It codes for CASSPTGYGGQPQHF.

This rearrangement joins TRBV12-3 or TRBV12-4 to TRBJ1-3; D is perhaps TRBD1 (6 bases). The CDR3 length is 14 residues. V lost 7 bases and J 1 base, leaving 11 bases between the germline ends. The CDR3 DNA reads as TGTGCCAGCACCGTCAGGGGATCTGGAAACACCATATATTTT. Its translation is CASTVRGSGNTIYF.

The CDR3 bases are TGTGCCAGCAGCCAAGCCTCAGCTCAGGGTGGCGAAAAACTGTTTTTT. Encoded protein: CASSQASAQGGEKLFF. J is TRBJ1-4 and V is TRBV4-2, with D possibly being TRBD1 (5 bases). The V end lost 1 base, the J end lost 8 bases, and 17 bases lay between the germline ends. The germline gives CDR1 LGHNA, CDR2 YNFKEQ. The CDR3 extends over 16 amino acids.

This chain connects TRBV21-1 to TRBJ1-1; the table's D call of TRBD1 was not tested on the DNA. TRBV21-1 is a documented pseudogene. CDR3 size: 15 residues. The CDR3 spells CASRPDRNDGTEAFF. DNA of the CDR3: TGTGCCAGCAGGCCGGACAGAAATGATGGCACTGAAGCTTTCTTT.